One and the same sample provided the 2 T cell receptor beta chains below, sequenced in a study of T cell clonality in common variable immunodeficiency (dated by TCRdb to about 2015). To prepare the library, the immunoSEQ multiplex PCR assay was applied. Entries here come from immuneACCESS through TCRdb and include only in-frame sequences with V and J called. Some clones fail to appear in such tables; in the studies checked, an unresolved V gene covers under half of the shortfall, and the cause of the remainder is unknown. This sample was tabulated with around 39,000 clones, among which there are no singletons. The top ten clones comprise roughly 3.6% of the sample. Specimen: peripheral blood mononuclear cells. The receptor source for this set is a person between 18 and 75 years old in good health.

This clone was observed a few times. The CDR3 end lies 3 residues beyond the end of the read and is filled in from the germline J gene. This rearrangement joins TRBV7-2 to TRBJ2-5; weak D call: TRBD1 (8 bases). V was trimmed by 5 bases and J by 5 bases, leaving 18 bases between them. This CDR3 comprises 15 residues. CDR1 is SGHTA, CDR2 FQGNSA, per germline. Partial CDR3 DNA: TGTGCCAGCAGCACCCGACAGGGGCGGGGGGAGACC. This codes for CASSTRQGRGET. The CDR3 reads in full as CASSTRQGRGETQYF. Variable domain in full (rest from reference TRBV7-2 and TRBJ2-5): GAGVSQSPSNKVTEKGKDVELRCDPISGHTALYWYRQSLGQGLEFLIYFQGNSAPDKSGLPSDRFSAERTGGSVSTLTIQRTQQEDSAVYLCASSTRQGRGETQYFGPGTRLLVL.

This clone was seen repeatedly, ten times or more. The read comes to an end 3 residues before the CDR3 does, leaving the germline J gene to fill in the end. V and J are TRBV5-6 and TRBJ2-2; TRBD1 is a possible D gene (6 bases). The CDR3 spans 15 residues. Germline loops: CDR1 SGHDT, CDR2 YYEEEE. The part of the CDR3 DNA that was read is TGTGCCAGCAACCGACAGGTCTCTGGGGCCAACGTG. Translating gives CASNRQVSGANV. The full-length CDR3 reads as CASNRQVSGANVLFF.